The 13 T cell receptor beta chains reported below all come from one sample, sequenced in a study of early stage breast cancer tumors. This table comes from immunoSEQ multiplex PCR, and its TCRdb copy is limited to in-frame clones, with some not included. The repertoire includes 40,000 to 60,000 clones, around 80% of them detected once, and around 3.4% sits in the top ten. The sample taken for sequencing was blood. The source is a person aged 40 to 50 with breast cancer.

This chain connects TRBV5-1 to TRBJ2-7; 7 nucleotides match TRBD2. The germline CDR1 and CDR2 sequences are SGHRS and YFSETQ. The V segment lost 0 bases and the J segment 5 bases; nucleotides outside the gene matches: 11. The CDR3 contains 16 residues. CDR3 loop: CASSLASAGVFDEQYF. Written as DNA, the CDR3 is TGCGCCAGCAGCTTGGCCTCGGCGGGAGTCTTCGACGAGCAGTACTTC.

The chain links TRBV7-9 to TRBJ2-5; possibly TRBD1 for D (5 bases). CDR3 length: 16 amino acids. With 5 bases removed from V and 5 bases from J, the gap between germline ends came to 21 bases. Looked up from germline, CDR1 is SEHNR and CDR2 is FQNEAQ (reference sequence). This chain's CDR3 is CASSRKDRLRTETQYF. Written as DNA, the CDR3 is TGTGCCAGCAGCCGAAAAGACAGACTCCGGACGGAGACCCAGTACTTC.

The rearrangement links TRBV6-1 to TRBJ2-7; 10 bases agree with TRBD2. The germline V gene has CDR1 MNHNS and CDR2 SASEGT. The CDR3 has 17 amino acids. The trim removed 3 bases at V and 0 bases at J, leaving 8 bases unmatched. Here the CDR3 reads CASSDRNSGRLSYEQYF. The CDR3 bases are TGTGCCAGCAGTGATAGAAATAGCGGGAGGCTCTCCTACGAGCAGTACTTC.

V usage is TRBV10-3 and J usage is TRBJ2-3; the D is unclear. This CDR3 has 12 residues. Germline V lookup: CDR1 ENHRY, CDR2 SYGVKD. Trimming left V 4 bases short and J 6 bases short, with 8 bases between. This CDR3 is CAISGGSDTQYF. The CDR3 nucleotides read TGTGCCATCAGTGGAGGATCCGATACGCAGTATTTT.

The chain couples TRBV7-2 to TRBJ2-7; possibly TRBD1 or TRBD2 for D (6 bases each). CDR3 length equals 13 residues. Germline CDR1 is SGHTA and CDR2 is FQGNSA. Trimming took 5 bases from V and 1 from J, leaving 9 bases between them. The CDR3 sequence: CASSAGQSYEQYF. Here the CDR3 DNA reads TGTGCCAGCAGCGCGGGACAATCCTACGAGCAGTACTTC.

A remark on this clone: At the DNA level, this CDR3 is encoded by other sequences in the same sample as well. The chain recombines TRBV4-2 with TRBJ2-7, with 12 nucleotides matching TRBD2. Germline V CDR1 and CDR2: LGHNA, YNFKEQ. The CDR3 totals 15 residues. The V and J ends lost 1 base and 2 bases, in that order; junction bases with no gene match: 0. Written as DNA, the CDR3 is TGTGCCAGCAGCCAAGGACTAGCGGGGGCCTACGAGCAGTACTTC. This encodes CASSQGLAGAYEQYF.

The V gene is TRBV30, the J gene TRBJ2-3; TRBD1 agrees at 8 bases. With 5 bases clipped from V and 4 bases from J, the junction kept 11 bases outside the gene matches. The CDR3 is 15 amino acids. From germline, CDR1 is GTSNPN and CDR2 SVGIG (reference sequence). CDR3 nucleotides: TGTGCCTGGGGCCGAACTGGGGGACAGGCAGATACGCAGTATTTT. Translated: CAWGRTGGQADTQYF.

V usage is TRBV6-5 and J usage is TRBJ2-1; the D gene is possibly TRBD2 (5 bases). CDR1 and CDR2 from the germline V gene are MNHEY and SVGAGI. The CDR3 runs to 14 residues. The V end was cut by 6 bases, the J end by 0 bases, with 9 bases between. The CDR3 sequence: CASRGLSSYNEQFF. The CDR3 DNA reads TGTGCCAGCAGAGGACTCAGCTCCTACAATGAGCAGTTCTTC.

The chain uses TRBV19 and TRBJ2-1; no clear D. This CDR3 is 14 amino acids long. CDR1 LNHDA and CDR2 SQIVND come from the germline V gene (reference sequence). Trimming shortened V by 6 bases and J by 3 bases, and 12 bases separated the two germline ends. The CDR3 region has the DNA TGTGCCAGTAGCGATCGAGCAGGCTACAATGAGCAGTTCTTC. It specifies CASSDRAGYNEQFF. Based on the CDR3 plus reference TRBV19 and TRBJ2-1, the full variable domain is DGGITQSPKYLFRKEGQNVTLSCEQNLNHDAMYWYRQDPGQGLRLIYYSQIVNDFQKGDIAEGYSVSREKKESFPLTVTSAQKNPTAFYLCASSDRAGYNEQFFGPGTRLTVL.

Only one count was recorded for this clone. At one of its ends the junction is not consistent with the germline gene, which may arise from a read error. This chain links TRBV5-1 with TRBJ1-1, with a possible D match to TRBD1 (6 bases). CDR1 and CDR2 (germline): SGHRS, YFSETQ. The CDR3 consists of 14 residues. The CDR3 DNA is TGCGCCAGCAGATTGGGACACCCGGGCGCTGAAGCTTTCTTT. Translating it yields CASRLGHPGAEAFF. Full variable domain (outside the CDR3, taken from reference TRBV5-1 and TRBJ1-1): KAGVTQTPRYLIKTRGQQVTLSCSPISGHRSVSWYQQTPGQGLQFLFEYFSETQRNKGNFPGRFSGRQFSNSRSEMNVSTLELGDSALYLCASRLGHPGAEAFFGQGTRLTVV.

This clone was seen more than once but under ten times. V and J are TRBV11-3 and TRBJ2-2; D is possibly TRBD1 or TRBD2 (6 bases each). Deletions cut 1 base from V and 7 bases from J, with 13 bases between. This CDR3 has 15 amino acids. Germline V gives CDR1 SGHNT, CDR2 YENEEA. Written as DNA, the CDR3 is TGTGCCAGCAGCTTAGGTCTCAGGGGAGGCGGGGAGCTGTTTTTT. Residues: CASSLGLRGGGELFF.

The chain is built from TRBV11-3 and TRBJ2-1, with 10 bases that match TRBD2. Losses at the gene ends were 1 base for V and 6 bases for J; bases not matched to a gene: 12. The CDR3 runs to 18 residues. Germline CDR1 and CDR2: SGHNT and YENEEA. The CDR3 is CASSLGASSGSLGNEQFF. In nucleotides, the CDR3 is TGTGCCAGCAGCTTAGGTGCTTCTAGCGGGAGTTTGGGCAATGAGCAGTTCTTC.

V is TRBV7-9 and J is TRBJ1-2; unclear D gene. The ends were cut back, 1 base at V and 6 bases at J, with 12 bases in the middle. The CDR3 consists of 14 residues. Germline CDR1 is SEHNR and CDR2 is FQNEAQ (reference sequence). CDR3 in amino acids: CASSLDRPKDGYTF. For the CDR3, the DNA is TGTGCCAGCAGCTTAGATAGACCTAAGGATGGCTACACCTTC.